Below, 15 T cell receptor beta chains from the same sample are listed, as sequenced in a study of T cells in Graves' hyperthyroidism and ophthalmopathy (dated by TCRdb to about 2019). Receptor amplification or capture employed multiplex PCR. Instrument on record: Illumina HiSeq 2000. The TCR beta CDR3 regions were amplified from RNA transcripts. The TCR CDR3 was subjected to a first round of RT-PCR using the HTBI primer set and the Qiagen OneStep RT-PCR kit. The raw public reads went through TCRdb reprocessing: fastp at Q25, MiXCR clone calling, in-frame beta chains kept. Rows are combined by CDR3 protein, so each entry shows the most common genes and DNA. A total of under 800,000 distinct CDR3 sequences appear in this sample, about 14% of them only once. The ten largest clonotypes hold about 9.4% of the sample. The sequenced sample was blood. The receptors stem from a young woman with Graves' hyperthyroidism.

This clonotype turned up a few times. V and J are TRBV2 and TRBJ1-5; 8 bases agree with TRBD1. Germline CDR1 and CDR2: SNHLY and FYNNEI. This CDR3 has 14 amino acids. V gave up 7 bases and J gave up 2 bases; unmatched junction bases: 4. The CDR3 bases are TGTGCCAGCACCGAGGGACAGGGCAATCAGCCCCAGCATTTT. Translation: CASTEGQGNQPQHF. Supplemented by reference TRBV2 and TRBJ1-5, the full variable domain reads EPEVTQTPSHQVTQMGQEVILRCVPISNHLYFYWYRQILGQKVEFLVSFYNNEISEKSEIFDDQFSVERPDGSNFTLKIRSTKLEDSAMYFCASTEGQGNQPQHFGDGTRLSIL.

This clonotype was recorded at least ten times. The chain employs TRBV2 and TRBJ2-1; a weak D match, TRBD2 (5 bases). V was shortened by 5 bases and J by 0 bases, with 11 bases between the two germline ends. In germline, CDR1 is SNHLY, CDR2 FYNNEI. The CDR3 length is 15 residues. DNA of the CDR3: TGTGCCAGCAGTCAGAGCGGAGGCTCCTACAATGAGCAGTTCTTC. It yields the protein CASSQSGGSYNEQFF.

This clonotype was counted at least ten times. The gene calls are TRBV20-1 and TRBJ2-5; TRBD2 agrees at 10 bases. This CDR3 contains 16 residues. Per germline, CDR1 DFQATT and CDR2 SNEGSKA (reference sequence). Trimming cost V 1 base and J 4 bases; bases outside gene matches: 9. DNA of the CDR3: TGCAGTGCTAGAGTGCTAGCGGGAGAGGGTAGAGAGACCCAGTACTTC. Translating it yields CSARVLAGEGRETQYF.

The table lists this clonotype with many counts. The chain uses TRBV20-1 and TRBJ2-5; 13 nucleotides match TRBD2. The germline V gene encodes CDR1 DFQATT and CDR2 SNEGSKA (reference sequence). The CDR3 contains 16 residues. The V gene end was trimmed by 6 bases and the J gene end by 10 bases; junction bases not matched to a gene: 17. The CDR3 DNA is TGCAGTGCGGCGGGACTAGCGGGGCGTGGGGCAATAGGCCAGTACTTC. Translation: CSAAGLAGRGAIGQYF.

In its sample, this clonotype was seen many times. V and J are TRBV7-3 and TRBJ2-5; TRBD2 matches 9 bases. The V gene's germline CDR1 is SGHTA and CDR2 FQGTGA. The CDR3 covers 15 residues. Trimming took 4 bases from V and 0 from J; bases not matched to a gene: 3. CDR3 in DNA: TGTGCCAGCAGCTACCTAGCGGGGTACCAAGAGACCCAGTACTTC. This sequence encodes CASSYLAGYQETQYF.

This clonotype was counted a few times. The chain couples TRBV11-3 to TRBJ2-2; 8 nucleotides line up with TRBD2. This CDR3 contains 14 residues. The trim removed 5 bases at V and 7 bases at J, leaving 6 bases unmatched. Looked up from germline, CDR1 is SGHNT and CDR2 is YENEEA. CDR3 in amino acids: CASSGGREGGELFF. CDR3 nucleotides: TGTGCCAGCAGCGGCGGACGGGAGGGCGGGGAGCTGTTTTTT.

This clonotype was detected a few times. The CDR3 is CASSGRTGVPEAFF. Written as DNA, the CDR3 is TGCGCCAGCAGCGGGCGGACAGGGGTCCCTGAAGCTTTCTTT. The J gene is TRBJ1-1, the V gene TRBV5-1, with 9 bases identical to TRBD1. The length of the CDR3 is 14 residues. V was pared by 4 bases and J by 6 bases, with 7 bases of the junction left unmatched. Germline V gene data show CDR1 as SGHRS and CDR2 as YFSETQ.

As concerns this clonotype: Mismatch with germline at one junction end may stem from a read error. This chain joins TRBV10-3 and TRBJ1-1; D is unclear. This CDR3 has 14 amino acids. Germline-derived CDR1 and CDR2 are ENHRY and SYGVKD. CDR3 in amino acids: CAISPTLENTEAFF. CDR3 DNA sequence: TGTGCCATCAGCCCTACACTAGAGAACACCGAAGCTTTCTTT.

The J gene is TRBJ2-3, the V gene TRBV24-1, with D possibly being TRBD1 or TRBD2 (6 bases each). This CDR3 spans 17 amino acids. Germline V CDR1 and CDR2: KGHDR, SFDVKD. The V end was cut by 0 bases, the J end by 9 bases, with 21 bases between. The CDR3 reads CATSDLPVGGTGETQYF. The CDR3 DNA sequence: TGTGCCACCAGTGATTTGCCGGTAGGGGGGACCGGGGAAACGCAGTATTTT.

This clonotype was counted only a few times. This chain uses TRBV19 with TRBJ2-1; the D gene is possibly TRBD2 (6 bases). V was clipped by 4 bases and J by 5 bases, with 18 bases between them. Per germline, CDR1 LNHDA and CDR2 SQIVND (reference sequence). The CDR3 has 16 residues. This CDR3 reads CASSNPGASANNEQFF. Here the CDR3 DNA reads TGTGCCAGTAGTAACCCCGGGGCTAGCGCCAACAATGAGCAGTTCTTC.

This clonotype was detected a few times. The chain employs TRBV29-1 and TRBJ2-1; a weak D match, TRBD2 (7 bases). V was cut by 5 bases and J by 9 bases, with 14 bases left in between. Per germline, CDR1 SQVTM and CDR2 ANQGSEA. CDR3 size: 12 residues. The CDR3 sequence: CSVLGGGGEQFF. CDR3 sequence (DNA): TGCAGCGTTTTAGGGGGGGGCGGTGAGCAGTTCTTC.

The table lists this clonotype with many counts. The gene calls are TRBV27 and TRBJ2-1; 9 nucleotides agree with TRBD1. This CDR3 comprises 17 residues. CDR1 is MNHEY, CDR2 SMNVEV, per germline (reference sequence). After removal of 3 bases from V and 4 bases from J, the junction contained 10 bases not matched to a gene. This CDR3 is CASSFIAEGTGYNEQFF. The DNA of the CDR3 is TGTGCCAGCAGTTTTATCGCTGAGGGGACAGGGTACAATGAGCAGTTCTTC.

This clonotype was seen ten or more times. J is TRBJ2-2 and V is TRBV2, with 8 bases that match TRBD2. Germline V gives CDR1 SNHLY, CDR2 FYNNEI. The V and J ends lost 8 bases and 2 bases, in that order; junction bases with no gene match: 4. This CDR3 comprises 14 residues. The CDR3 DNA is TGTGCCAGCGTCAGCGGGAGAAACACCGGGGAGCTGTTTTTT. Its translation: CASVSGRNTGELFF.

This clonotype occurred many times. The chain links TRBV28 to TRBJ2-1, with D unclear. There are 13 residues in the CDR3. The germline V gene encodes CDR1 MDHEN and CDR2 SYDVKM. The germline V and J ends were trimmed by 5 bases and 7 bases, with 12 bases remaining between them. The CDR3 loop reads CASSAIGDNEQFF. The CDR3 DNA sequence: TGTGCCAGCAGTGCCATTGGAGATAATGAGCAGTTCTTC. Full variable domain (outside the CDR3, taken from reference TRBV28 and TRBJ2-1): DVKVTQSSRYLVKRTGEKVFLECVQDMDHENMFWYRQDPGLGLRLIYFSYDVKMKEKGDIPEGYSVSREKKERFSLILESASTNQTSMYLCASSAIGDNEQFFGPGTRLTVL.

This clonotype was detected many times. V gene TRBV12-3 or TRBV12-4 combines with J gene TRBJ2-1; no definite D call. V was clipped by 0 bases and J by 12 bases, with 18 bases between them. The CDR3 covers 15 residues. This CDR3 reads CASSLAQKSHFGQFF. CDR3 bases: TGTGCCAGCAGTTTAGCGCAGAAATCCCACTTTGGGCAGTTCTTC.